One sample yielded the 22 T cell receptor beta chains listed below, sequenced in a study of T cells in Graves' hyperthyroidism and ophthalmopathy. Amplified TCR beta CDR3 regions derived from RNA transcripts. First-round RT-PCR with HTBI primers amplified the TCR CDR3 region. A single record per CDR3 protein comes from TCRdb applying MiXCR to the multiplex PCR reads. The sample has around 240,000 distinct CDR3 sequences; approximately 14% are singletons. Sequenced sample: blood. These receptors were collected from a woman in her thirties or forties with Graves' hyperthyroidism that later progressed to Graves' ophthalmopathy.

This chain connects TRBV5-8 to TRBJ2-1; D perhaps matches TRBD2 (5 bases). V lost 4 bases and J lost 6, with 8 bases in between. CDR3 size: 12 residues. Per germline, CDR1 SGHTS and CDR2 YDEGEE. The CDR3 nucleotides are TGTGCCAGCAGCACCCGGGGCAATGAGCAGTTCTTC. This translates into CASSTRGNEQFF.

This clonotype has ten or more counts. This sequence joins TRBV28 and TRBJ2-5, with 7 bases aligning to TRBD1. The V segment lost 5 bases and the J segment 0 bases; nucleotides outside the gene matches: 6. CDR3 length: 15 amino acids. The V gene's germline CDR1 is MDHEN and CDR2 SYDVKM. The DNA of the CDR3 is TGTGCCAGCAGTCCCGGGACAGTCTACCAAGAGACCCAGTACTTC. This codes for CASSPGTVYQETQYF.

This clonotype was observed at least ten times. The V gene is TRBV7-3, the J gene TRBJ2-5; D is unclear. The V gene's germline CDR1 is SGHTA and CDR2 FQGTGA. Deletions cut 2 bases from V and 2 bases from J, with 6 bases between. The CDR3 length is 13 residues. The CDR3 bases are TGTGCCAGCAGCTTATACGGACAAGAGACCCAGTACTTC. This codes for CASSLYGQETQYF.

This clonotype was observed a handful of times. The chain joins TRBV3-1 to TRBJ2-2; unclear D gene. Trimming shortened V by 2 bases and J by 1 base, and 8 bases separated the two germline ends. Germline V gives CDR1 LGHDT, CDR2 YNNKEL (reference sequence). This CDR3 is 15 amino acids long. CDR3 protein: CASSQRVLNTGELFF. DNA of the CDR3: TGTGCCAGCAGCCAAAGGGTCTTGAACACCGGGGAGCTGTTTTTT.

This clonotype occurred many times. The chain links TRBV7-3 to TRBJ1-1; perhaps TRBD1 as D (5 bases). CDR3 length: 13 amino acids. V lost 5 bases, J lost 2 bases, and 9 bases lay in between. From germline, CDR1 is SGHTA and CDR2 FQGTGA. CDR3 coding DNA: TGTGCCAGCAGCCACGACAGAAACACTGAAGCTTTCTTT. Protein sequence: CASSHDRNTEAFF.

This clonotype was detected ten times or more. V is TRBV7-8 and J is TRBJ2-7; D may be TRBD2 (8 bases). Germline CDR1 and CDR2: SGHVS and FQNEAQ. This CDR3 region has 19 residues. With 4 bases removed from V and 4 bases from J, the gap between germline ends came to 29 bases. The CDR3 sequence is CASSSLPPREGAIRYEQYF. The DNA of the CDR3 is TGTGCCAGCAGCTCCCTGCCCCCCCGGGAGGGGGCGATTCGTTACGAGCAGTACTTC.

This clonotype was recorded many times. V gene TRBV28 combines with J gene TRBJ2-3, with D tentatively TRBD1 (5 bases). V gave up 5 bases and J gave up 2 bases, with 17 bases separating them. CDR3 size: 16 residues. Germline V gene lookup returns CDR1 MDHEN and CDR2 SYDVKM. Here the CDR3 DNA reads TGTGCCAGCAGTCACCTCAGGGCTGCGGACACAGATACGCAGTATTTT. It yields the protein CASSHLRAADTDTQYF. The full variable domain, rest sourced from reference TRBV28 and TRBJ2-3, is DVKVTQSSRYLVKRTGEKVFLECVQDMDHENMFWYRQDPGLGLRLIYFSYDVKMKEKGDIPEGYSVSREKKERFSLILESASTNQTSMYLCASSHLRAADTDTQYFGPGTRLTVL.

The chain couples TRBV6-4 to TRBJ2-1; the D is unclear. In germline, CDR1 is MRHNA, CDR2 SNTAGT. V dropped 5 bases and J dropped 7 bases, with 12 bases sitting between them. CDR3 length equals 13 residues. CDR3 DNA: TGTGCCAGCAGTTACGGAAGGCTTAATGAGCAGTTCTTC. This codes for CASSYGRLNEQFF.

This clonotype was observed many times. This chain links TRBV11-2 with TRBJ1-2; no clear D. Trimming pared 6 bases from V and 2 bases from J, leaving 16 bases between. Germline CDR1 reads SGHAT; CDR2 reads FQNNGV. CDR3 length: 15 residues. In DNA, the CDR3 is TGTGCCAGCAGAGACCTGAAACTGATCAACTATGGCTACACCTTC. Translating it yields CASRDLKLINYGYTF.

This clonotype was counted ten times or more. The rearrangement joins TRBV4-1 to TRBJ2-1, with D possibly matching TRBD2 (5 bases). Trimming stripped 1 base from V and 2 bases from J, with 15 bases between. CDR1 is MGHRA, CDR2 YSYEKL, per germline. The CDR3 has 17 amino acids. For the CDR3, the DNA is TGCGCCAGCAGCCAAGGTCCAGGCCGGGGAGCCTACAATGAGCAGTTCTTC. This encodes CASSQGPGRGAYNEQFF.

This clonotype was detected ten times or more. The J gene is TRBJ2-3, the V gene TRBV6-4; the match to TRBD2 covers 8 bases. V was pared by 4 bases and J by 1 base, with 13 bases of the junction left unmatched. The CDR3 is made up of 18 amino acids. Looked up from germline, CDR1 is MRHNA and CDR2 is SNTAGT. The CDR3, as DNA: TGTGCCAGCAGTGTTGTAGCGGGACCTATCCTTCGCACAGATACGCAGTATTTT. It codes for CASSVVAGPILRTDTQYF.

The CDR3 protein is CASSSEDRGLETQYF. CDR3 coding DNA: TGCGCCAGCAGCTCGGAGGACAGGGGGCTTGAGACCCAGTACTTC. J is TRBJ2-5 and V is TRBV5-1; TRBD1 matches 11 bases. V lost 3 bases and J lost 5; bases outside the gene matches: 6. The germline V gene has CDR1 SGHRS and CDR2 YFSETQ. This CDR3 contains 15 residues.

This clonotype occurred a few times. This sequence joins TRBV10-3 and TRBJ2-7, with 7 bases fitting TRBD2. CDR1 and CDR2 from the germline V gene are ENHRY and SYGVKD. This CDR3 spans 14 amino acids. V lost 7 bases and J lost 2; bases outside the gene matches: 8. The CDR3 coding sequence is TGTGCCATCAAAGCGGGACCACAAACCTACGAGCAGTACTTC. As protein: CAIKAGPQTYEQYF.

Many counts were recorded for this clonotype. The chain uses TRBV5-5 and TRBJ2-1; 9 nucleotides agree with TRBD2. The germline CDR1 and CDR2 sequences are SGHKS and YYEKEE (reference sequence). V lost 1 base to trimming and J lost 4 bases; unmatched junction nucleotides: 6. CDR3 length: 16 amino acids. CDR3 bases: TGTGCCAGCAGCTTGTGGCAGACTAGCGGATACAATGAGCAGTTCTTC. This translates into CASSLWQTSGYNEQFF.

Comments on this clonotype: At one end the junction does not follow the germline gene, possibly because of a read error. The J gene is TRBJ2-1, the V gene TRBV24-1; D could derive from TRBD1 or TRBD2 (5 bases each). The CDR3 covers 14 residues. CDR1 is KGHDR and CDR2 is SFDVKD in the germline V gene. CDR3 sequence (DNA): TGTGCCGCCAGTGATGGGGGACCGTACAATGAGCAGTTCTTC. Its protein product is CAASDGGPYNEQFF.

This clonotype was counted ten times or more. The V and J genes are TRBV3-1 and TRBJ2-5; 9 nucleotides match TRBD2. CDR3 length: 16 residues. CDR1 LGHDT and CDR2 YNNKEL come from the germline V gene (reference sequence). The V gene end was trimmed by 0 bases and the J gene end by 5 bases; junction bases not matched to a gene: 7. The CDR3 DNA reads as TGTGCCAGCAGCCAAGATTCCCTAGCGGGACCGGAGACCCAGTACTTC. Translation: CASSQDSLAGPETQYF.

This clonotype was observed at least ten times. The chain is built from TRBV2 and TRBJ2-7; 11 nucleotides line up with TRBD2. Trimming removed 7 bases from V and 3 bases from J; junction bases left unmatched: 8. The CDR3 is 15 amino acids. In germline, CDR1 is SNHLY, CDR2 FYNNEI. CDR3 protein: CASKWLAGGGYEQYF. As DNA, the CDR3 is TGTGCCAGCAAGTGGCTAGCGGGAGGAGGCTACGAGCAGTACTTC.

This clonotype was counted at least ten times. The chain links TRBV18 to TRBJ1-1, with TRBD1 matching 7 bases. The germline V gene encodes CDR1 KGHSH and CDR2 LQKENI. After removal of 1 base from V and 4 bases from J, the junction contained 6 bases not matched to a gene. There are 15 residues in the CDR3. The CDR3 DNA is TGTGCCAGCTCACCACGACAGGGTTGGAGCACTGAAGCTTTCTTT. Amino acids: CASSPRQGWSTEAFF.

This clonotype was seen many times. This chain uses TRBV9 with TRBJ2-1, with a possible D match to TRBD1 (7 bases). This CDR3 spans 16 amino acids. Per the germline V gene, CDR1 is SGDLS and CDR2 is YYNGEE. Trimming cost V 4 bases and J 2 bases, with 16 bases left between them. The CDR3, as DNA: TGTGCCAGCAGCCCCCCCAGGGGGGAGGCCTACAATGAGCAGTTCTTC. Translating gives CASSPPRGEAYNEQFF.

This clonotype was seen a handful of times. The chain employs TRBV20-1 and TRBJ2-1; the D call may be TRBD1 or TRBD2 (6 bases each). This CDR3 is built from 12 residues. Trimming took off 5 bases at V and 8 bases at J, with 13 bases between the two ends. In germline, CDR1 is DFQATT, CDR2 SNEGSKA (reference sequence). CDR3 sequence (DNA): TGCAGTGCTGGGGGGCTGCCCCATGAGCAGTTCTTC. Protein sequence: CSAGGLPHEQFF.

This clonotype was seen a few times. This chain uses TRBV3-1 with TRBJ1-5; 8 nucleotides line up with TRBD1. Germline loops: CDR1 LGHDT, CDR2 YNNKEL (reference sequence). The CDR3 has 15 amino acids. Trimming took 4 bases from V and 5 from J; bases not matched to a gene: 7. CDR3 sequence: CASSRGTGGDQPQHF. CDR3 bases: TGTGCCAGCAGCCGGGGCACAGGGGGGGATCAGCCCCAGCATTTT.

The sample holds many counts of this clonotype. The genes are TRBV6-1 and TRBJ1-3; D is uncertain. V lost 6 bases, J lost 0 bases, and 15 bases lay in between. The CDR3 is 16 residues long. Germline-derived CDR1 and CDR2 are MNHNS and SASEGT. CDR3 sequence: CASRELKGYSGNTIYF. For the CDR3, the DNA is TGTGCCAGCAGGGAACTGAAAGGGTACTCTGGAAACACCATATATTTT.